The clone carrying this T cell receptor beta chain appeared a few times. Its antigen is still unknown. Extracted RNA was reverse transcribed, and the resulting cDNA served as sequencing template. Repertoires were generated with immunoSEQ multiplex PCR, while TCRdb's copy carries only in-frame clones and drops some. The table shows 65,000 to 95,000 clones, with around 54% occurring only once. These data come from a study of CD8+ T cells in alopecia areata. Study-wide results and limits: Alphabeta T cells residing in normal skin are also sequenced in scalp samples. Higher clonality than in normal scalp was seen in lesional scalp, especially alopecia totalis/universalis.

Sequenced input: NKG2D-high CD8+ T cells sorted from blood. This TCR was sampled from a human donor with alopecia areata.

As DNA, the CDR3 is TGTGCCAGCCTCGTCGCCGGGGAGCTGTTTTTT. Its translation: CASLVAGELFF. This chain joins TRBV7-9 and TRBJ2-2; D call uncertain. Germline-derived CDR1 and CDR2 are SEHNR and FQNEAQ (reference sequence). Trimming removed 8 bases at V and 6 bases at J, with 7 bases between. The CDR3 is 11 residues long.